This T cell receptor (beta chain) was recovered during a study of T-cell reconstitution after alpha-beta-depleted transplantation in children. Study results and caveats: At the one-year point after transplant, T-cell counts and TCRbeta diversity were found to come mostly from T cells that had been newly produced. Elevated TCRbeta diversity at day 60 was traced, in some patients, to surviving recipient T cells and thymic progenitors. Expanded clones from the graft, numbering several hundred, reportedly supplied alpha-beta T cells about two months after transplant.

Construction of the TCRbeta library involved unique molecular identifiers. TCRdb re-called the PCR reads with MiXCR, one entry per CDR3 protein. The sample includes about 240,000 distinct CDR3 sequences, more than 20% of them seen just once. V shed 5 bases and J shed 1 base, with 21 bases lying between them. Germline V CDR1 and CDR2: MGHDK, SYGVNS. The CDR3 is 17 amino acids. This clonotype was observed at least ten times. Its specificity is not known. The input for sequencing was PBMCs, taken before TCRalphabeta/CD19-depleted stem cell transplant. This TCR came from a girl aged 2 to 9 with Fanconi anemia, due to receive a stem cell transplant. The rearrangement uses TRBV25-1 and TRBJ2-7; possible D gene TRBD2, 6 bases. The CDR3 sequence: CASSPSSRAGPSYEQYF. The CDR3, as DNA: TGTGCCAGCAGTCCTTCTAGTAGGGCGGGACCGTCCTACGAGCAGTACTTC.